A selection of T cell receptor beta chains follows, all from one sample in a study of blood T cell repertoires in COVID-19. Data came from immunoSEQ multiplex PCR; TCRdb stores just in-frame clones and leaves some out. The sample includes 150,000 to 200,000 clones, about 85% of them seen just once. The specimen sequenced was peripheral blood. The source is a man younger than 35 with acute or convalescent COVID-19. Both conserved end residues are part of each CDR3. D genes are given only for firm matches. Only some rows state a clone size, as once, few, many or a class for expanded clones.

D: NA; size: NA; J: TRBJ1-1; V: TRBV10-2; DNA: TGTGCCAGCAGCGGAGATCGAGGGACTGAAGCTTTCTTT; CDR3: CASSGDRGTEAFF
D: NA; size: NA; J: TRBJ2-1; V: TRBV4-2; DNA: TGTGCCAGCAGCCAAGTTGGCATTGGGGGCCAATACAATGAGCAGTTCTTC; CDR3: CASSQVGIGGQYNEQFF
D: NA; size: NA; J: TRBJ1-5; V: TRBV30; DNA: TGTGCCTGGACGACGGGTAGCAATCAGCCCCAGCATTTT; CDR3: CAWTTGSNQPQHF
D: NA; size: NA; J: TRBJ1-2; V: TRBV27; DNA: TGTGCCAGCAGTTTTGGGAGAGTGGGCTATGGCTACACCTTC; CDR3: CASSFGRVGYGYTF
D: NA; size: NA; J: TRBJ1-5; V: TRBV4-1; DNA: TGCGCCAGCAGCCAAGTGTTGGGGGGGTACAATCAGCCCCAGCATTTT; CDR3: CASSQVLGGYNQPQHF
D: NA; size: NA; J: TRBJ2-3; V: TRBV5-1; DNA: TGCGCCAGCAGCTTGGTCCCCCTAACCCCGTCGCTATACTCTAGCACAGATACGCAGTATTTT; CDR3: CASSLVPLTPSLYSSTDTQYF
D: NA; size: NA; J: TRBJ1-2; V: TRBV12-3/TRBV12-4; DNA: TGTGCCAGCAGTAAACAGGTGGGAAATGGCTACACCTTC; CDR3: CASSKQVGNGYTF
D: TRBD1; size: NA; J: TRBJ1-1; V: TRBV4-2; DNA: TGTGCCAGCAGCCTGGGACAGGGCAACACTGAAGCTTTCTTT; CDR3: CASSLGQGNTEAFF
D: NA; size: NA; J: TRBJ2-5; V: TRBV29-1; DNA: TGCAGCGTTGATGGCGGCTACCAAGAGACCCAGTACTTC; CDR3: CSVDGGYQETQYF
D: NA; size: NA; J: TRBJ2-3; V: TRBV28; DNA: TGTGCCAGCAGTTTTCTGACAGCTATGATCCCAGATACGCAGTATTTT; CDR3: CASSFLTAMIPDTQYF
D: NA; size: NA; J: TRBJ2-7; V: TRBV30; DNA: TGTGCCTGGGAAGGAGGTGGCATCACCACGGCGTTTTCGGGCGAGCAGTACTTC; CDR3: CAWEGGGITTAFSGEQYF
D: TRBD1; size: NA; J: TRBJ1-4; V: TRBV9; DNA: TGTGCCAGCAGCTCGAGGACAGGGCCAACTAATGAAAAACTGTTTTTT; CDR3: CASSSRTGPTNEKLFF
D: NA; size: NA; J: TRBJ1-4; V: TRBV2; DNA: TGTGCCAGCAATGTGGAGGGCCGGAATGAAAAACTGTTTTTT; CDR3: CASNVEGRNEKLFF
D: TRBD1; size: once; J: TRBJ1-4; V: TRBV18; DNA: TGTGCCAGCTCACCCATCACAGGGGATGTGTTCTCTAATGAAAAACTGTTTTTT; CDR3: CASSPITGDVFSNEKLFF
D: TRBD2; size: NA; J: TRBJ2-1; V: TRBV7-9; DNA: TGTGCCAGCAGCTTAGCGCTGGCTAGCGGGGGGATGAATGAGCAGTTCTTC; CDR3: CASSLALASGGMNEQFF
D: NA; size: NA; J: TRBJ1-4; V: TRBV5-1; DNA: TGCGCCAGCAGCTCGACAGCCAATAATGAAAAACTGTTTTTT; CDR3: CASSSTANNEKLFF
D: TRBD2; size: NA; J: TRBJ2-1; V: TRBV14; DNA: TGTGCCAGCAGCCAACGGACGGGACTACCCTACAATGAGCAGTTCTTC; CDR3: CASSQRTGLPYNEQFF
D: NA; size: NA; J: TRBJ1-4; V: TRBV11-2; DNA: TGTGCCAGCAGCTTGCAACCCCAGGGTAATGAAAAACTGTTTTTT; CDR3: CASSLQPQGNEKLFF
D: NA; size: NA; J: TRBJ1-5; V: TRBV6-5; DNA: TGTGCCAGCAGTTACACGGGCAATCAGCCCCAGCATTTT; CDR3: CASSYTGNQPQHF
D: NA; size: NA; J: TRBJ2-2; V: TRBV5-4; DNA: TGTGCCACAGGGTTCCGCCAGGGGTCCGGGGAGCTGTTTTTT; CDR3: CATGFRQGSGELFF
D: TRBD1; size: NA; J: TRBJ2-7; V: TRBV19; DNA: TGTGCCAGTAGTACCGGGACAGGCTACGAGCAGTACTTC; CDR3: CASSTGTGYEQYF
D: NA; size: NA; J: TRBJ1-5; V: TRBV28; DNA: TGTGCCAGCAGACCTACCAGTAGACAGACAAATCAGCCCCAGCATTTT; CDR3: CASRPTSRQTNQPQHF
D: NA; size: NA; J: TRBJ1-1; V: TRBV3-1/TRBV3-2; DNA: TGTGCCAGCAGCCAAGATTGGAAGGGGGAGGCTTTCTTT; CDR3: CASSQDWKGEAFF
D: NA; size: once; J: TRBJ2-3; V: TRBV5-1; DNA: TGCGCCAGCAGCCTTCTGGGGGCCTCGGGCACAGATACGCAGTATTTT; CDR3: CASSLLGASGTDTQYF
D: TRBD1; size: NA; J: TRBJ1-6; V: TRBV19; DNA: TGTGCCAGTAGTAGGGACAGGGGCGATAATTCACCCCTCCACTTT; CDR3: CASSRDRGDNSPLHF
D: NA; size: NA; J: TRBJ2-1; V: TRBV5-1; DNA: TGCGCCAGCAGCTTGGCCCCCAACACCTACAATGAGCAGTTCTTC; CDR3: CASSLAPNTYNEQFF
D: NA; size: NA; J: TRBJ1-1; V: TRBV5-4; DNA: TGTGCCAGCAGCTCTGCCAGGGATAGATTCACTGAAGCTTTCTTT; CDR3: CASSSARDRFTEAFF
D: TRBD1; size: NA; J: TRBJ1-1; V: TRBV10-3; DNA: TGTGCCATCAGGGAGGGGACAGCGAACACTGAAGCTTTCTTT; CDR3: CAIREGTANTEAFF
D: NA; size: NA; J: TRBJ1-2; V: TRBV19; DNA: TGTGCCAGTAGTCCTCAGGGGATTGGCTACACCTTC; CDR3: CASSPQGIGYTF
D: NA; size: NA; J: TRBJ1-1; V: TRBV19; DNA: TGTGCCATTATCAGGGGCACTGAAGCTTTCTTT; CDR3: CAIIRGTEAFF
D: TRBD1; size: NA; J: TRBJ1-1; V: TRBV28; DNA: TGTGCCAGCAGATCCACAGGGGGCGCCCGGAACACTGAAGCTTTCTTT; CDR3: CASRSTGGARNTEAFF
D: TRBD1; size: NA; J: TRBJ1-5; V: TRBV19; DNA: TGTGCCAGTAGTATAGTGAGGGGGCTCAATCAGCCCCAGCATTTT; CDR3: CASSIVRGLNQPQHF
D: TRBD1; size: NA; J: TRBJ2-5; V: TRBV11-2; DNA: TGTGCCAGCGGACAGGGTGAGACCCAGTACTTC; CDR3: CASGQGETQYF
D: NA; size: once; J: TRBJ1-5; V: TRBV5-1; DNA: TGCGCCAGCAGCCTAGACCCTAACGCGGAGCCCCAGCATTTT; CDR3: CASSLDPNAEPQHF
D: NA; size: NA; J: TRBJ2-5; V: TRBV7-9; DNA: TGTGCCAGCAGCTTCGGTTTTAATCTGGAGCGACCTTCGAAGACCCAGTACTTC; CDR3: CASSFGFNLERPSKTQYF
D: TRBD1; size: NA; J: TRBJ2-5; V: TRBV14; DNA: TGTGCCAGCAGCGACAGGGTTTTTCGGGAGACCCAGTACTTC; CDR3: CASSDRVFRETQYF
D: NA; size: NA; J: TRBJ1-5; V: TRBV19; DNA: TGTGCCAGTAGTATAGATGCGGGAGATAGCAATCAGCCCCAGCATTTT; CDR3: CASSIDAGDSNQPQHF
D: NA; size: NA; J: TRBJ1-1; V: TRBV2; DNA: TGTGCCAGCTCCACCTGGGGACAGAACACTGAAGCTTTCTTT; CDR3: CASSTWGQNTEAFF
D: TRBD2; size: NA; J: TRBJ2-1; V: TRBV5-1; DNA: TGCGCCAGCAGCATACGGACTAGCGGGGGGGATATGTACAATGAGCAGTTCTTC; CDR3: CASSIRTSGGDMYNEQFF
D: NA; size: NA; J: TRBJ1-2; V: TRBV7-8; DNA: TGTGCCAGCAGCTTAGCCTCCTATGGCTACACCTTC; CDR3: CASSLASYGYTF